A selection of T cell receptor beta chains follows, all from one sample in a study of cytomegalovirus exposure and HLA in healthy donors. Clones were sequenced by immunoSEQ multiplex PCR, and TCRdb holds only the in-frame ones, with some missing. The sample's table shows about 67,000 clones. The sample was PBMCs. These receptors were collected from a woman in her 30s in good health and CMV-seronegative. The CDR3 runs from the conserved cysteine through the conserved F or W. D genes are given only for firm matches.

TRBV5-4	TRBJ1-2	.	TGTGCCAGCAGCCTCGGGTTGGGGGGAGGCTATGGCTACACCTTC	CASSLGLGGGYGYTF
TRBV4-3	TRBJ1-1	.	TGCGCCAGCAGCCCCCGGGGGGGGTTT	CASSPRGGF
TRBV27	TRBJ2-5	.	TGTGCCAGCAGTGTGGAGGGCCGGGAGACCCAGTACTTC	CASSVEGRETQYF
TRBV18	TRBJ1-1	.	TGTGCCAGCTCACCCTCGGACAGGAACACTGAAGCTTTCTTT	CASSPSDRNTEAFF
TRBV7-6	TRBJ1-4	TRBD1	TGTGCCAGCAGCTTCACGACAGGGGGCGGGGAAAAACTGTTTTTT	CASSFTTGGGEKLFF
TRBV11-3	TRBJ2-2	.	TGTGCCAGCAGCTTAGCCTCCGGGGAGCTGTTTTTT	CASSLASGELFF
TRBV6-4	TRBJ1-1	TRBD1	TGTGCCAGCAGTAGGACAGGAGGCCCGCCTGGCGCTGAAGCTTTCTTT	CASSRTGGPPGAEAFF
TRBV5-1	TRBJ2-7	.	TGCGCCAGCAGCTTTTTGGGGCCTGCGCTCGAGCAGTACTTC	CASSFLGPALEQYF
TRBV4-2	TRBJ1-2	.	TGTGCCAGCAGCCAAGGGACAGAGGATGGCTACACCTTC	CASSQGTEDGYTF
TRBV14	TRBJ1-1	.	TGTGCCAGCAGCCGCTTTTCCGGAGTCAACACTGAAGCTTTCTTT	CASSRFSGVNTEAFF